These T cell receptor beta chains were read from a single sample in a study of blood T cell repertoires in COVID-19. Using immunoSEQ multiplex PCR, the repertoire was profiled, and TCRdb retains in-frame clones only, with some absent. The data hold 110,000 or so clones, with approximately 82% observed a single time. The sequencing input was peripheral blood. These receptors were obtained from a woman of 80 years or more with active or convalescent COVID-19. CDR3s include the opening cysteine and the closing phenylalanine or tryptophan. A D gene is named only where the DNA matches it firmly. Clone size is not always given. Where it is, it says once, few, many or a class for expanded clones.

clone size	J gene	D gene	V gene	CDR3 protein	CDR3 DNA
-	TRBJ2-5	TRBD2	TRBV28	CASREASGVQETQYF	TGTGCCAGTCGGGAGGCTAGCGGGGTCCAAGAGACCCAGTACTTC
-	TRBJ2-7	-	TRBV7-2	CASSTGQIYEQYF	TGTGCCAGCAGCACCGGACAAATCTACGAGCAGTACTTC
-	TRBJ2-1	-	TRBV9	CASSAQHNEQFF	TGTGCCAGCAGCGCACAGCACAATGAGCAGTTCTTC
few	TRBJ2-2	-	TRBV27	CASRGAFPGELFF	TGTGCCAGCAGGGGCGCTTTCCCCGGGGAGCTGTTTTTT
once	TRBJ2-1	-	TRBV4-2	CASSQEESAPYNEQFF	TGTGCCAGCAGCCAAGAAGAGTCCGCCCCCTACAATGAGCAGTTCTTC
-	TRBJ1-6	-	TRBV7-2	CASRVSGTHNSPLHF	TGTGCCAGCAGAGTATCCGGGACTCATAATTCACCCCTCCACTTT
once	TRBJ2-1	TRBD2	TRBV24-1	CATSDPKTSGGTNEQFF	TGTGCCACCAGTGATCCCAAGACTAGCGGGGGAACCAATGAGCAGTTCTTC
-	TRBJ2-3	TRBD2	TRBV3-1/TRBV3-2	CASSPTSVPDTQYF	TGTGCCAGCAGCCCCACTAGCGTCCCGGATACGCAGTATTTT
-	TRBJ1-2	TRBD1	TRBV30	CAWGTGQYGYTF	TGTGCCTGGGGGACAGGCCAATATGGCTACACCTTC
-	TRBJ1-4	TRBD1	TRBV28	CASRTGGQDNEKLFF	TGTGCCAGCAGAACGGGTGGACAGGATAATGAAAAACTGTTTTTT
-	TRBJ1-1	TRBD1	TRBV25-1	CASSPWTGYRTEAFF	TGTGCCAGCAGTCCCTGGACAGGGTATCGTACTGAAGCTTTCTTT
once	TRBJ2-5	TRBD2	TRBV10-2	CASSVPSGKETQYF	TGCGCCAGCAGTGTACCTAGCGGGAAGGAGACCCAGTACTTC
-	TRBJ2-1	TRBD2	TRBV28	CASSFAGTTYNEQFF	TGTGCCAGCAGTTTCGCCGGGACTACCTACAATGAGCAGTTCTTC
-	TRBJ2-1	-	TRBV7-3	CASSSRRTNYNEQFF	TGTGCCAGCAGCTCTCGGAGGACCAACTACAATGAGCAGTTCTTC
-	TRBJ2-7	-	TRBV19	CASSIGLNSYEQYF	TGTGCCAGTAGTATAGGACTCAACTCCTACGAGCAGTACTTC
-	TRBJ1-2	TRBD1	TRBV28	CASSLAGQGADRYGYTF	TGTGCCAGCAGTTTGGCAGGACAGGGGGCGGATCGGTATGGCTACACCTTC
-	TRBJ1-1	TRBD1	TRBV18	CASSPGQGRTEAFF	TGTGCCAGCTCACCGGGACAGGGGAGGACTGAAGCTTTCTTT
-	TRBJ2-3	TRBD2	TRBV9	CASSATSGLTDTQYF	TGTGCCAGCAGCGCTACTAGCGGCCTTACAGATACGCAGTATTTT
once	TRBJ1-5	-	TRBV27	CASSLSGYQPQHF	TGTGCCAGCAGTTTATCCGGGTATCAGCCCCAGCATTTT
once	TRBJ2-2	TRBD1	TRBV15	CATSGSGTASGELFF	TGTGCCACCAGCGGATCCGGGACAGCTAGCGGGGAGCTGTTTTTT
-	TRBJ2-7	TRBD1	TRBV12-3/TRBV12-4	CASRSGTEYEQYF	TGTGCCAGCAGGTCCGGGACAGAATACGAGCAGTACTTC
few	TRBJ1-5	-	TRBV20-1	CSAQLNQPQHF	TGCAGTGCGCAACTCAATCAGCCCCAGCATTTT
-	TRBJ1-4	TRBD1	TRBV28	CASSSWTQGAATNEKLFF	TGTGCCAGCAGTTCGTGGACCCAGGGGGCCGCAACTAATGAAAAACTGTTTTTT
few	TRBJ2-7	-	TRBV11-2	CASSLAQYEQYF	TGTGCCAGCAGCTTAGCCCAATACGAGCAGTACTTC
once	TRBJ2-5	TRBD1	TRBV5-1	CASSLPGGETQYF	TGCGCCAGCAGCTTGCCAGGGGGAGAGACCCAGTACTTC
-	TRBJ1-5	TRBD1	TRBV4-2	CASSHVGTGRNQPQHF	TGTGCCAGCAGCCATGTTGGGACAGGCCGCAATCAGCCCCAGCATTTT
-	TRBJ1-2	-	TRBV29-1	CSVERQGFSGYTF	TGCAGCGTCGAACGCCAGGGCTTTAGTGGCTACACCTTC
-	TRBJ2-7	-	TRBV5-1	CASSLEISYEQYF	TGCGCCAGCAGCTTAGAGATCTCCTACGAGCAGTACTTC
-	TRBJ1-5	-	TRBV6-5	CASSKGYSNQPQHF	TGTGCCAGCTCGAAGGGGTATAGCAATCAGCCCCAGCATTTT
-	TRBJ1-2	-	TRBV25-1	CASSAQSGATLYGYTF	TGTGCCAGCAGCGCCCAAAGCGGGGCTACTCTCTATGGCTACACCTTC
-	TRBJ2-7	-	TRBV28	CASGPGQSYEQYF	TGTGCCAGCGGTCCCGGACAGTCCTACGAGCAGTACTTC
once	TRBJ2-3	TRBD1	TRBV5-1	CASSPGQGKADTQYF	TGCGCCAGCAGCCCCGGACAGGGGAAGGCGGATACGCAGTATTTT
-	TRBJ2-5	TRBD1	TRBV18	CASSLRDRETQYF	TGTGCCAGCTCACTCCGGGACAGAGAGACCCAGTACTTC
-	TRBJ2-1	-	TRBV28	CASSEDYNEQFF	TGTGCCAGCAGTGAGGATTACAATGAGCAGTTCTTC
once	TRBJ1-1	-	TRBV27	CASSLSKGTSNTEAFF	TGTGCCAGCAGTTTATCGAAAGGGACATCGAACACTGAAGCTTTCTTT
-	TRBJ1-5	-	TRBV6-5	CASSYSFGQPQHF	TGTGCCAGCAGTTACTCATTCGGTCAGCCCCAGCATTTT
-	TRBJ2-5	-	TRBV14	CASSPGHKGTQYF	TGTGCCAGCAGCCCTGGACACAAGGGGACCCAGTACTTC
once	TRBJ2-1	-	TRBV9	CASSASASAYNEQFF	TGTGCCAGCAGCGCCAGCGCGAGTGCCTACAATGAGCAGTTCTTC
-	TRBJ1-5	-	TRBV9	CASSVGDINHGRTYSNQPQHF	TGTGCCAGCAGCGTAGGCGACATTAACCACGGGAGAACATATAGCAATCAGCCCCAGCATTTT
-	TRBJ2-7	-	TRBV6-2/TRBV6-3	CASSYGSSVYEQYF	TGTGCCAGCAGTTACGGTTCTAGCGTCTACGAGCAGTACTTC
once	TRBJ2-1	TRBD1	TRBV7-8	CASTTMRTGEIVYNEQFF	TGTGCCAGCACCACTATGCGGACAGGGGAGATCGTGTACAATGAGCAGTTCTTC
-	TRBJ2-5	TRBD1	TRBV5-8	CASSQDRGRETQYF	TGTGCCAGCAGCCAGGACAGGGGGCGGGAGACCCAGTACTTC
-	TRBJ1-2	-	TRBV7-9	CASSPYGTSGWGYTF	TGTGCCAGCAGCCCCTACGGGACATCCGGGTGGGGCTACACCTTC
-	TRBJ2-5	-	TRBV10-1	CASSGPGRETQYF	TGCGCCAGCAGTGGACCCGGGAGAGAGACCCAGTACTTC
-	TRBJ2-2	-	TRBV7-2	CASSVLARTGELFF	TGTGCCAGCAGCGTACTAGCCCGGACCGGGGAGCTGTTTTTT
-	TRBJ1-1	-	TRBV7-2	CASSYGSMNTEAFF	TGTGCCAGCAGCTACGGGAGCATGAACACTGAAGCTTTCTTT
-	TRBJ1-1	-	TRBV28	CASSNPGGTEAFF	TGTGCCAGCAGTAACCCGGGGGGCACTGAAGCTTTCTTT
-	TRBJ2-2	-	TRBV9	CASSASNTGELFF	TGTGCCAGCAGTGCTAGTAACACCGGGGAGCTGTTTTTT
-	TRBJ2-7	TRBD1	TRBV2	CASITGVSTYEQYF	TGTGCCAGCATTACAGGGGTTAGCACCTACGAGCAGTACTTC
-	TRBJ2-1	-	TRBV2	CASKRGGPGNEQFF	TGTGCCAGCAAAAGGGGCGGCCCGGGCAATGAGCAGTTCTTC
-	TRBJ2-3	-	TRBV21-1	CASPPLPTGGIGKDTQYF	TGTGCCAGCCCCCCACTTCCGACAGGTGGAATTGGGAAAGATACGCAGTATTTT
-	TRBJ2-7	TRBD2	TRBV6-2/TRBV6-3	CASSRTSGPYEQYF	TGTGCCAGCAGTCGGACTAGCGGGCCCTACGAGCAGTACTTC